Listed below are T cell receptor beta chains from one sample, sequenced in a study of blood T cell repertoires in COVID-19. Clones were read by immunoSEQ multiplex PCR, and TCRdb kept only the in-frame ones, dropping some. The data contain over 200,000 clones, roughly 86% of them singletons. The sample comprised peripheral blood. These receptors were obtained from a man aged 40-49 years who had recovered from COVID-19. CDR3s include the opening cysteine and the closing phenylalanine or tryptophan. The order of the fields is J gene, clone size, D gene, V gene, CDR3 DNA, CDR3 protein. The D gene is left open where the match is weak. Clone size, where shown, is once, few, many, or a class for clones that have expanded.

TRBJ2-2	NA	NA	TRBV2	TGTGCCGGCTCACGGGTCCTAGCGCTAACTCCAGCCGGGGAGCTGTTTTTT	CAGSRVLALTPAGELFF
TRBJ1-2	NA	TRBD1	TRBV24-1	TGTGCCACCAGTGATTCCGGGACAGGCATAGATGGCTACACCTTC	CATSDSGTGIDGYTF
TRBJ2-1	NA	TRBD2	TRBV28	TGTGCCAGCAGTCGAACGGGACTAGCGGGGGGGCCTGAGCAGTTCTTC	CASSRTGLAGGPEQFF
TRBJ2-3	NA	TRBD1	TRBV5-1	TGCGCCAGCAGCTCGGGGACAGTGGATAGCACAGATACGCAGTATTTT	CASSSGTVDSTDTQYF
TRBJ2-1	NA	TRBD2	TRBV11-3	TGTGCCAGCAGCTTAGGCGGGGGGAGTGGTAATGAGCAGTTCTTC	CASSLGGGSGNEQFF
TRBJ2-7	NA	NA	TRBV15	TGCGCCACCACCAGACATACGGGGGGCCAGGGGGCGGGCGAGCAGTACTTC	CATTRHTGGQGAGEQYF
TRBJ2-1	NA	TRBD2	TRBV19	TGTGCCAGTAGGCCTCCCCGACTAGCGGGGGGCCTTAGCGGGAATGAGCAGTTCTTC	CASRPPRLAGGLSGNEQFF
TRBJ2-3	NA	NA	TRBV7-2	TGTGCCAGCAGCCCTCCCCGTACTAGCACAGATACGCAGTATTTT	CASSPPRTSTDTQYF
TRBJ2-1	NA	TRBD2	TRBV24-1	TGTGCCACCAGTGACCCTAGCGGGGGGGAAAATGAGCAGTTCTTC	CATSDPSGGENEQFF
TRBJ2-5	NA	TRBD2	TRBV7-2	TGTGCCAGCAGCCGCCCGCGGGAGGAACACAGGGAGACCCAGTACTTC	CASSRPREEHRETQYF
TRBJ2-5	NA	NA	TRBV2	TGTGCCAGCGCCTCGGGCCTAGGGGTGGAGACCCAGTACTTC	CASASGLGVETQYF
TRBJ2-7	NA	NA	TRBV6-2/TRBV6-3	TGTGCCAGCAGCATAACAAATCGGGGGACAGCCACCTACGAGCAGTACTTC	CASSITNRGTATYEQYF
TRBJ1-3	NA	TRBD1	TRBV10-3	TGTGCCACGACAGGGGAAAACTCTGGAAACACCATATATTTT	CATTGENSGNTIYF
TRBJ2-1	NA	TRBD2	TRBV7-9	TGTGCCAGCAGCAAGCTCCTAGCGGGAGGGCCCGGTGAGCAGTTCTTC	CASSKLLAGGPGEQFF
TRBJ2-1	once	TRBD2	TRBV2	TGTGCCAGCAGGAACCCGGGACTAGCGGGATACAATGAGCAGTTCTTC	CASRNPGLAGYNEQFF
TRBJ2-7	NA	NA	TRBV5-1	TGCGCCAGCAGCTATTCCGGGACTGGAGTGTTCGGCGAGCAGTACTTC	CASSYSGTGVFGEQYF
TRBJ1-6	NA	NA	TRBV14	TGTGCCAGCAGCCAAGCCTCAGGGGAGAGTTCACCCCTCCACTTT	CASSQASGESSPLHF
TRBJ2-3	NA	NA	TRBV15	TGTGCCACCAGCAGACCCACTGCAGATACGCAGTATTTT	CATSRPTADTQYF
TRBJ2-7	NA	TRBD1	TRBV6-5	TGTGCCAGCAGCCGACAGGGGAACTACGAGCAGTACTTC	CASSRQGNYEQYF
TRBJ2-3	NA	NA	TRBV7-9	TGTGCCAGCAGCCGCTGGGACTTCGGTACTGATACGCAGTATTTT	CASSRWDFGTDTQYF
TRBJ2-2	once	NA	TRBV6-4	TGTGCCAGCAGTGGGGACTGGACCTCCAAGGAGCTGTTTTTT	CASSGDWTSKELFF
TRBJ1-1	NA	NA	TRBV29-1	TGCAGCGCCGCGACCGGCCGGGGAACTGAAGCTTTCTTT	CSAATGRGTEAFF
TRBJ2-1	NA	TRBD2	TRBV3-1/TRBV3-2	TGTGCCAGCAGCCGCGCTAGCGGGAGGGCCGGGGAGCAGTTCTTC	CASSRASGRAGEQFF
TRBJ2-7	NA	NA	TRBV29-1	TGCAGCGTTGTGGAGGTCTGGGAGCAGTACTTC	CSVVEVWEQYF
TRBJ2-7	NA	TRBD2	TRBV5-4	TGTGCCAGCAGCTACCGCTCTTTGGCTAGCGGGGGGGATAGCTCCTACGAGCAGTACTTC	CASSYRSLASGGDSSYEQYF
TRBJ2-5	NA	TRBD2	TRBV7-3	TGTGCCAGCAGCCTCTTGGGGGGGGTCTTGGAGACCCAGTACTTC	CASSLLGGVLETQYF
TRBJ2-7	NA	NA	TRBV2	TGTGCCAGCAGTGAAGCCGTCAGGGTTGGTAGCGGCTACGAGCAGTACTTC	CASSEAVRVGSGYEQYF
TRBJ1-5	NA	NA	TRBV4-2	TGTGCCAGCAGCCAAGAGTTCAGGAGCAATCAGCCCCAGCATTTT	CASSQEFRSNQPQHF